This T cell receptor beta chain comes out of a study of blood T cell repertoires in COVID-19. Background on the study: T cells, B-cell-depleted T cells, or PBMCs provided the cDNA or gDNA that served as material.

Germline loops: CDR1 MNHEY, CDR2 SVGAGI. The V end was cut by 5 bases, the J end by 4 bases, with 11 bases between. The CDR3 has 14 residues. TCRdb keeps only in-frame clones here, not all; method: immunoSEQ multiplex PCR. The repertoire holds roughly 340,000 clones, with over 75% as singletons. The sequence derives from a man between 18 and 29 years old who had recovered from COVID-19. Sequences were obtained from PBMCs or T cells enriched from blood (not recorded which). The rearrangement joins TRBV6-5 to TRBJ2-2, with D uncertain. This chain's CDR3 is CASSPSIVTGELFF. DNA for the CDR3: TGTGCCAGCAGTCCCTCCATAGTCACCGGGGAGCTGTTTTTT.